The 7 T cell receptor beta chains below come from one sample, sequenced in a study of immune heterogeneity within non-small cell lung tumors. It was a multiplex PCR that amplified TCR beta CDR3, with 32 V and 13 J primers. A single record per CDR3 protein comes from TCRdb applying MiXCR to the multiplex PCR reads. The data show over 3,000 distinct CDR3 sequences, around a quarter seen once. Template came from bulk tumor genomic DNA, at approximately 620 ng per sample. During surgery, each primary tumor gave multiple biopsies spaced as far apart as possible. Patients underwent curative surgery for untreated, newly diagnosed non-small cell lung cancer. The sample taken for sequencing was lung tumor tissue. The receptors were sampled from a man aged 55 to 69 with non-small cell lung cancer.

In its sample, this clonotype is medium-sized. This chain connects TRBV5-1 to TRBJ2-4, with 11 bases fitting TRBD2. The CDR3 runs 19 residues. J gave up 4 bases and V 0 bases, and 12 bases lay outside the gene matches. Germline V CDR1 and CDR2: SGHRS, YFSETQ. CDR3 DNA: TGCGCCAGCAGCTTGGAGGATTACGGACTAGCGGGTCGTAAAAACATTCAGTACTTC. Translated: CASSLEDYGLAGRKNIQYF.

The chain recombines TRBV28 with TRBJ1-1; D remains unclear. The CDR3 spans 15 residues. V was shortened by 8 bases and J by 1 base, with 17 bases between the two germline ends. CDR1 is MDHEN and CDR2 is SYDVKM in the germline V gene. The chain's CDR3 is CASGPWISGNTEAFF. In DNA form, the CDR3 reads TGTGCCAGCGGCCCATGGATATCGGGGAACACTGAAGCTTTCTTT.

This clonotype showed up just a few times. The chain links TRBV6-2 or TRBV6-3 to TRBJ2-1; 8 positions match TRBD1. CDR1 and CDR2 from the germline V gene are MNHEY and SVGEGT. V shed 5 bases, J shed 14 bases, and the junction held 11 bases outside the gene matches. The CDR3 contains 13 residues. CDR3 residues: CASSPRTGWNKFF. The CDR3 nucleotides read TGTGCCAGCAGTCCCCGGACAGGGTGGAATAAGTTCTTC.

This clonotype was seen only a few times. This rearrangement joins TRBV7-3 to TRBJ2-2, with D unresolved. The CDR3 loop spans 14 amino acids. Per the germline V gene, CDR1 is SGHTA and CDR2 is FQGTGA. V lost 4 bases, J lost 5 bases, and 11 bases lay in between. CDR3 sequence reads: CASSSSRGTGELFF. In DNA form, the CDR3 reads TGTGCCAGCAGCTCGTCTAGAGGAACCGGGGAGCTGTTTTTT.

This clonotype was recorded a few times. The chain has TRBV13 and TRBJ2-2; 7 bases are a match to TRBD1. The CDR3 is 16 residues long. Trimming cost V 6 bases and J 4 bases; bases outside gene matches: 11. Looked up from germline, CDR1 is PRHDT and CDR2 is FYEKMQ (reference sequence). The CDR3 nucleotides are TGTGCCAGCAGTCCCGCGACAGGGCATGGCACCGGGGAGCTGTTTTTT. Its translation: CASSPATGHGTGELFF. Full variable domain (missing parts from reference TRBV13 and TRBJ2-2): AAGVIQSPRHLIKEKRETATLKCYPIPRHDTVYWYQQGPGQDPQFLISFYEKMQSDKGSIPDRFSAQQFSDYHSELNMSSLELGDSALYFCASSPATGHGTGELFFGEGSRLTVL.

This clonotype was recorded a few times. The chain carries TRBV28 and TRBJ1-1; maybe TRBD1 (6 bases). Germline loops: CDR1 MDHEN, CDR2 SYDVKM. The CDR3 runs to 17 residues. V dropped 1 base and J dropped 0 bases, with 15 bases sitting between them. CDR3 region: CASSLSPRTAVNTEAFF. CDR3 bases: TGTGCCAGCAGTTTATCCCCCCGGACAGCAGTGAACACTGAAGCTTTCTTT.

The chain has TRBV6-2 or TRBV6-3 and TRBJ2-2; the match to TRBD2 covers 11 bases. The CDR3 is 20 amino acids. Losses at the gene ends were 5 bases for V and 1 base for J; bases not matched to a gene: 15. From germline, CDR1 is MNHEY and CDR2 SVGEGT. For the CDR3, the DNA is TGTGCCAGCAGTCGCAGGACAGCCGGGACTAGCGGACAGAACACCGGGGAGCTGTTTTTT. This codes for CASSRRTAGTSGQNTGELFF.